Each of the 30 T cell receptor beta chains below was sequenced from the same sample in a study of T cells after posttransplantation cyclophosphamide. Sequencing was performed with immunoSEQ multiplex PCR; in TCRdb, only in-frame clones are kept and a portion is missing. The sample records about 52,000 clones, roughly 92% being singletons. The sample consisted of PBMCs. Receptor source: a woman aged 30 to 39 in good health and a related stem cell transplant donor.

Regarding this clone: The CDR3 end shows no conserved phenylalanine or tryptophan, and so a read error is likely. The DNA is omitted, as the CDR3 cannot be located on it reliably, and the CDR3 follows TCRdb's listing. The chain carries TRBV20-1 and TRBJ1-2; TRBD1 was called by the table and not checked on the DNA. In germline, CDR1 is DFQATT, CDR2 SNEGSKA (reference sequence). The CDR3 comprises 11 residues, both ends counted. The chain's CDR3 is CSARGQARVTV.

V usage is TRBV27 and J usage is TRBJ2-5, with D hard to call. The CDR3 runs 11 residues. Germline loops: CDR1 MNHEY, CDR2 SMNVEV (reference sequence). Trimming removed 2 bases at V and 5 bases at J, with 3 bases between. This CDR3 is CASSLSETQYF. CDR3 DNA: TGTGCCAGCAGTTTAAGCGAGACCCAGTACTTC.

The chain recombines TRBV13 with TRBJ2-3, with 9 positions matching TRBD2. V lost 4 bases, J lost 5 bases, and 16 bases stayed unmatched. The CDR3 has 18 amino acids. Germline loops: CDR1 PRHDT, CDR2 FYEKMQ (reference sequence). The CDR3 nucleotides are TGTGCCAGCAGCTCTATTAGGCCCGTGGCGGGGGGGCGAGATACGCAGTATTTT. This encodes CASSSIRPVAGGRDTQYF.

This chain joins TRBV4-1 and TRBJ2-7; D is uncertain. There are 15 residues in the CDR3. Trimming shortened V by 0 bases and J by 0 bases, and 9 bases separated the two germline ends. From germline, CDR1 is MGHRA and CDR2 YSYEKL. The CDR3 DNA follows: TGCGCCAGCAGCCAAGATAGCCGAACCTCCTACGAGCAGTACTTC. Its protein is CASSQDSRTSYEQYF.

The chain joins TRBV28 to TRBJ2-7; D perhaps matches TRBD1 (7 bases). The V end was cut by 4 bases, the J end by 0 bases, with 16 bases between. Germline values: CDR1 MDHEN, CDR2 SYDVKM. The CDR3 spans 16 residues. CDR3 coding DNA: TGTGCCAGCAGTTCCCGACCAGGGGGGACCTCCTACGAGCAGTACTTC. Its translation: CASSSRPGGTSYEQYF.

The V and J genes are TRBV11-3 and TRBJ2-4; 11 bases map to TRBD2. The CDR3 runs to 14 residues. From germline, CDR1 is SGHNT and CDR2 YENEEA. V gave up 5 bases and J gave up 7 bases; unmatched junction bases: 4. The CDR3, as DNA: TGTGCCAGCAGCGATAGCGGGGGGGCCAACATTCAGTACTTC. Translation gives CASSDSGGANIQYF.

The V gene is TRBV7-6, the J gene TRBJ2-7; 10 bases agree with TRBD2. CDR1 is SGHVS, CDR2 FNYEAQ, per germline. The V gene end was trimmed by 2 bases and the J gene end by 9 bases; junction bases not matched to a gene: 16. The CDR3 is 17 residues long. CDR3 loop: CASSLLSASGGPGLQYF. The CDR3 bases are TGTGCCAGCAGCTTACTTTCGGCTAGCGGGGGTCCGGGACTGCAGTACTTC.

The V and J genes are TRBV7-8 and TRBJ2-1, with D possibly matching TRBD2 (6 bases). CDR3 length: 14 amino acids. V gave up 3 bases and J gave up 9 bases, with 15 bases separating them. Germline CDR1 SGHVS, CDR2 FQNEAQ. In DNA, the CDR3 is TGTGCCAGCAGCTTCGGCACGGGGGTCAGTGAGCAGTTCTTC. As protein: CASSFGTGVSEQFF.

This clone was counted once. The chain carries TRBV7-6 and TRBJ2-3; 7 bases fit TRBD1. The V segment lost 5 bases and the J segment 6 bases; nucleotides outside the gene matches: 14. CDR1 SGHVS and CDR2 FNYEAQ come from the germline V gene. The CDR3 sequence is 16 residues long. CDR3 in DNA: TGTGCCAGCAGCCAAGGACGGGCGTTACAGGGGGATACGCAGTATTTT. Encoded protein: CASSQGRALQGDTQYF.

The rearrangement links TRBV7-9 to TRBJ2-7, with D perhaps matching TRBD2 (5 bases). Germline CDR1 is SEHNR and CDR2 is FQNEAQ (reference sequence). Trimming removed 5 bases at V and 0 bases at J, with 14 bases between. The CDR3 sequence is 15 residues long. The CDR3 nucleotides read TGTGCCAGCAGCCACGGACTTGGTTTCTCCTACGAGCAGTACTTC. It yields the protein CASSHGLGFSYEQYF.

The chain is built from TRBV2 and TRBJ2-1; TRBD2 matches at 11 bases. Germline trimming cut 10 bases from V and 0 bases from J; bases unmatched to any gene: 5. This CDR3 has 15 amino acids. Germline V gene lookup returns CDR1 SNHLY and CDR2 FYNNEI. The CDR3 here is CAIRTSGSSYNEQFF. CDR3 DNA sequence: TGTGCCATCCGAACTAGCGGGAGCTCCTACAATGAGCAGTTCTTC.

The rearrangement uses TRBV14 and TRBJ1-2; D is ambiguous. Germline V gene data show CDR1 as SGHDN and CDR2 as FVKESK. CDR3 length: 14 amino acids. Trimming stripped 4 bases from V and 4 bases from J, with 13 bases between. CDR3 bases: TGTGCCAGCAGCCCGGTGGTCGCGGGCTATGGCTACACCTTC. Its translation is CASSPVVAGYGYTF. Looking up the rest from reference TRBV14 and TRBJ1-2 gives the full variable domain: EAGVTQFPSHSVIEKGQTVTLRCDPISGHDNLYWYRRVMGKEIKFLLHFVKESKQDESGMPNNRFLAERTGGTYSTLKVQPAELEDSGVYFCASSPVVAGYGYTFGSGTRLTVV.

This sequence joins TRBV6-6 and TRBJ2-2; D not certain. Trimming pared 4 bases from V and 4 bases from J, leaving 13 bases between. Germline lookup yields CDR1 MNHNY and CDR2 SVGAGI (reference sequence). The CDR3 totals 15 residues. CDR3 sequence (DNA): TGTGCCAGCAGTTCCCCGGCAGAGCGCACCGGGGAGCTGTTTTTT. It yields the protein CASSSPAERTGELFF.

The gene calls are TRBV10-3 and TRBJ2-5, with D possibly matching TRBD2 (7 bases). Between the trimmed V and J ends, which lost 0 bases and 4 bases, there was a span of 12 bases. The CDR3 spans 15 residues. The germline gives CDR1 ENHRY, CDR2 SYGVKD. CDR3 loop: CAISESAGEGETQYF. Written as DNA, the CDR3 is TGTGCCATCAGTGAGTCAGCAGGGGAGGGAGAGACCCAGTACTTC.

The genes are TRBV5-1 and TRBJ2-1; no firm D call. The V and J ends lost 4 bases and 6 bases respectively, with 11 bases between them. The germline V gene encodes CDR1 SGHRS and CDR2 YFSETQ. The CDR3 sequence is 13 residues long. The CDR3 DNA reads TGCGCCAGCAGCATTGGTGCTAGCAATGAGCAGTTCTTC. Amino acids: CASSIGASNEQFF.

This clone is termed large. This chain joins TRBV2 and TRBJ2-7; 8 bases fit TRBD1. This CDR3 has 13 residues. Trimming took 7 bases from V and 6 from J; bases not matched to a gene: 8. From germline, CDR1 is SNHLY and CDR2 FYNNEI. The CDR3 region has the DNA TGTGCCAGCAAGCCGGACAGGGTCGGCGAGCAGTACTTC. It is translated as CASKPDRVGEQYF.

This clone came up a few times. The V and J genes are TRBV7-2 and TRBJ2-3; possible D gene TRBD2, 6 bases. Germline CDR1 is SGHTA and CDR2 is FQGNSA. The germline V and J ends were trimmed by 3 bases and 0 bases, with 10 bases remaining between them. CDR3 length: 15 residues. The CDR3, as DNA: TGTGCCAGCAGCTTGGTCGGGACTAGCACAGATACGCAGTATTTT. This translates into CASSLVGTSTDTQYF.

The chain recombines TRBV15 with TRBJ1-4; 8 nucleotides match TRBD1. CDR1 is LNHNV, CDR2 YYDKDF, per germline (reference sequence). The V and J ends lost 2 bases and 0 bases, in that order; junction bases with no gene match: 2. This CDR3 has 16 residues. The CDR3 DNA sequence: TGTGCCACCAGCAGAACGACAGGGGCAACTAATGAAAAACTGTTTTTT. It encodes CATSRTTGATNEKLFF.

In DNA form, the CDR3 reads TGTGCCAGCAGCTTGTCCCACAGGGGAAAGTACGAGCAGTACTTC. It encodes CASSLSHRGKYEQYF. V usage is TRBV5-4 and J usage is TRBJ2-7; 7 bases fit TRBD1. Germline trimming cut 1 base from V and 4 bases from J; bases unmatched to any gene: 8. Germline lookup yields CDR1 SGHNT and CDR2 YYREEE (reference sequence). CDR3 length: 15 residues. Supplemented by reference TRBV5-4 and TRBJ2-7, the full variable domain reads ETGVTQSPTHLIKTRGQQVTLRCSSQSGHNTVSWYQQALGQGPQFIFQYYREEENGRGNFPPRFSGLQFPNYSSELNVNALELDDSALYLCASSLSHRGKYEQYFGPGTRLTVT.

The V and J genes are TRBV5-8 and TRBJ2-5; weak D call: TRBD2 (7 bases). The CDR3 is 15 amino acids. Germline CDR1 reads SGHTS; CDR2 reads YDEGEE. V was clipped by 1 base and J by 5 bases, with 15 bases between them. The CDR3 region has the DNA TGTGCCAGCAGCTTGTCCCTGGGGGGGCAGGAGACCCAGTACTTC. Its protein is CASSLSLGGQETQYF.

The chain is built from TRBV28 and TRBJ1-1, with a possible D match to TRBD1 (6 bases). The CDR3 totals 13 residues. V was shortened by 3 bases and J by 2 bases, with 7 bases between the two germline ends. Germline lookup yields CDR1 MDHEN and CDR2 SYDVKM. The CDR3 is CASSLTGNTEAFF. The CDR3 bases are TGTGCCAGCAGTTTGACAGGAAACACTGAAGCTTTCTTT. Full variable domain (remainder filled in from reference TRBV28 and TRBJ1-1): DVKVTQSSRYLVKRTGEKVFLECVQDMDHENMFWYRQDPGLGLRLIYFSYDVKMKEKGDIPEGYSVSREKKERFSLILESASTNQTSMYLCASSLTGNTEAFFGQGTRLTVV.

This clone was seen just once. V usage is TRBV19 and J usage is TRBJ2-3, with TRBD2 matching 10 bases. Germline lookup yields CDR1 LNHDA and CDR2 SQIVND (reference sequence). The CDR3 is 13 residues long. V lost 9 bases and J lost 7; bases outside the gene matches: 7. The CDR3 DNA follows: TGTGCCAGCCTTAGCGGGGGGCCACATACGCAGTATTTT. As protein: CASLSGGPHTQYF. The entire variable domain, with the rest obtained from reference TRBV19 and TRBJ2-3, is as follows: DGGITQSPKYLFRKEGQNVTLSCEQNLNHDAMYWYRQDPGQGLRLIYYSQIVNDFQKGDIAEGYSVSREKKESFPLTVTSAQKNPTAFYLCASLSGGPHTQYFGPGTRLTVL.

This chain joins TRBV15 and TRBJ2-5, with TRBD2 as a possible D gene (5 bases). V lost 3 bases, J lost 1 base, and 15 bases lay in between. CDR1 and CDR2 (germline): LNHNV, YYDKDF (reference sequence). The CDR3 length is 16 residues. CDR3: CATSRIRTVPQETQYF. The CDR3 DNA reads TGTGCCACCAGCAGGATACGGACTGTACCCCAAGAGACCCAGTACTTC. The full variable domain, rest sourced from reference TRBV15 and TRBJ2-5, is DAMVIQNPRYQVTQFGKPVTLSCSQTLNHNVMYWYQQKSSQAPKLLFHYYDKDFNNEADTPDNFQSRRPNTSFCFLDIRSPGLGDTAMYLCATSRIRTVPQETQYFGPGTRLLVL.

This chain links TRBV4-1 with TRBJ1-2; TRBD1 matches at 7 bases. The CDR3 length is 11 residues. Looked up from germline, CDR1 is MGHRA and CDR2 is YSYEKL. V shed 4 bases, J shed 11 bases, and the junction held 4 bases outside the gene matches. CDR3 in DNA: TGCGCCAGCAGCCGCGACAGGGAATACACCTTC. This gives the protein CASSRDREYTF.

The rearrangement joins TRBV5-1 to TRBJ1-2; 7 bases line up with TRBD1. This CDR3 is 13 amino acids long. Losses at the gene ends were 5 bases for V and 2 bases for J; bases not matched to a gene: 3. CDR1 is SGHRS, CDR2 YFSETQ, per germline. The CDR3 loop is CASSSGGNYGYTF. CDR3 bases: TGCGCCAGCAGTTCAGGGGGGAACTATGGCTACACCTTC.

The V gene is TRBV7-3, the J gene TRBJ1-1; 9 nucleotides align to TRBD1. Unmatched junction bases numbered 3, after V lost 6 bases and J lost 4 bases. CDR3 size: 13 residues. CDR1 and CDR2 (germline): SGHTA, FQGTGA. The CDR3 DNA reads as TGTGCCAGCAGTACGGGACAGGGCACTGAAGCTTTCTTT. Protein: CASSTGQGTEAFF.

This chain connects TRBV6-6 to TRBJ2-7; D may be TRBD2 (6 bases). Trimming cost V 6 bases and J 6 bases, with 24 bases left between them. The germline gives CDR1 MNHNY, CDR2 SVGAGI (reference sequence). The CDR3 loop spans 16 amino acids. The DNA of the CDR3 is TGTGCCAGCAGCCAAATGCCGGGACGGGGAGGACCCGAGCAGTACTTC. Its protein is CASSQMPGRGGPEQYF.

The V gene is TRBV20-1, the J gene TRBJ1-2, with D possibly TRBD1 on 6 matching bases. The CDR3 covers 11 residues. V lost 3 bases to trimming and J lost 11 bases, with 13 bases between them. Germline CDR1 DFQATT, CDR2 SNEGSKA (reference sequence). The CDR3 DNA is TGCAGTGCTAGGACAGTTCAGGGGTACACCTTC. Translation gives CSARTVQGYTF.

J is TRBJ2-2 and V is TRBV9; 7 bases map to TRBD2. Germline trimming cut 3 bases from V and 5 bases from J; bases unmatched to any gene: 7. Germline V gene data show CDR1 as SGDLS and CDR2 as YYNGEE. CDR3 length: 15 amino acids. CDR3 in amino acids: CASSGRGGETGELFF. The CDR3 coding sequence is TGTGCCAGCAGCGGTCGGGGAGGGGAGACCGGGGAGCTGTTTTTT.

The chain has TRBV4-3 and TRBJ2-1, with D perhaps TRBD1 (5 bases). CDR3 size: 14 residues. The germline CDR1 and CDR2 sequences are LGHNA and YSLEER. V was pared by 1 base and J by 4 bases, with 8 bases between. CDR3 loop: CASSQVRDYNEQFF. The CDR3 DNA reads as TGCGCCAGCAGCCAAGTCAGGGATTACAATGAGCAGTTCTTC.